Below, 9 T cell receptor beta chains from the same sample are listed, as sequenced in a study of blood T cell repertoires in COVID-19. Repertoires were generated with immunoSEQ multiplex PCR, while TCRdb's copy carries only in-frame clones and drops some. The table lists over 100,000 clones, about 87% of them singletons, with around 2.3% in the top ten. The sequenced sample consisted of peripheral blood. These receptors were obtained from a man aged 50 to 59 with active COVID-19.

This chain connects TRBV6-2 or TRBV6-3 to TRBJ2-3; 8 bases are a match to TRBD2. The CDR3 loop spans 17 amino acids. V was pared by 3 bases and J by 2 bases, with 10 bases of the junction left unmatched. Germline V CDR1 and CDR2: MNHEY, SVGEGT. CDR3 region: CASSYGAGDRLTDTQYF. The CDR3 DNA reads as TGTGCCAGCAGTTATGGAGCGGGGGACCGCCTCACAGATACGCAGTATTTT.

The chain couples TRBV11-2 to TRBJ2-2, with 7 bases that match TRBD1. V shed 4 bases and J 6 bases; nucleotides not matched to a gene: 8. This CDR3 is built from 15 residues. Looked up from germline, CDR1 is SGHAT and CDR2 is FQNNGV. The CDR3 DNA is TGTGCCAGCAGCTCCTATACAGGGGAAGCCGGGGAGCTGTTTTTT. This encodes CASSSYTGEAGELFF.

This chain connects TRBV25-1 to TRBJ1-2, with no clear D. CDR1 and CDR2 (germline): MGHDK, SYGVNS. This CDR3 comprises 14 residues. V dropped 3 bases and J dropped 6 bases, with 14 bases sitting between them. The CDR3 spells CASSESSPYDGYTF. CDR3 in DNA: TGTGCCAGCAGTGAGAGCTCGCCGTACGATGGCTACACCTTC.

The J gene is TRBJ1-1, the V gene TRBV25-1; no clear D gene. The V and J ends lost 0 bases and 11 bases respectively, with 7 bases between them. The CDR3 spans 11 residues. Germline CDR1 reads MGHDK; CDR2 reads SYGVNS. CDR3 bases: TGTGCCAGCAGTGAATATAGTGCGGCTTTCTTT. Residues: CASSEYSAAFF. The full variable domain, in which reference TRBV25-1 and TRBJ1-1 provide the parts outside the CDR3, is EADIYQTPRYLVIGTGKKITLECSQTMGHDKMYWYQQDPGMELHLIHYSYGVNSTEKGDLSSESTVSRIRTEHFPLTLESARPSHTSQYLCASSEYSAAFFGQGTRLTVV.

The gene calls are TRBV7-9 and TRBJ2-1, with 7 bases matching TRBD2. Germline V CDR1 and CDR2: SEHNR, FQNEAQ (reference sequence). V shed 5 bases, J shed 7 bases, and the junction held 2 bases outside the gene matches. CDR3 length equals 12 residues. CDR3 in amino acids: CASSHGGNEQFF. The CDR3 DNA follows: TGTGCCAGCAGCCACGGGGGGAATGAGCAGTTCTTC.

The chain recombines TRBV3-1 (or the pseudogene TRBV3-2) with TRBJ1-1; D is undetermined. Trimming removed 5 bases from V and 4 bases from J, with 14 bases in between. Germline CDR1 and CDR2: LGHDT and YNNKEL (reference sequence). This CDR3 contains 14 residues. As DNA, the CDR3 is TGTGCCAGCAGCAGCGTTGGGAGCGGCACTGAAGCTTTCTTT. As protein: CASSSVGSGTEAFF.

The rearrangement uses TRBV5-5 and TRBJ1-1; 7 nucleotides line up with TRBD1. Trimming removed 2 bases from V and 1 base from J; junction bases left unmatched: 8. This CDR3 region has 16 residues. Germline CDR1 and CDR2: SGHKS and YYEKEE (reference sequence). The CDR3 reads CASSFVVGTENTEAFF. The CDR3 DNA sequence: TGTGCCAGCAGCTTCGTCGTTGGGACAGAGAACACTGAAGCTTTCTTT.

The rearrangement uses TRBV7-2 and TRBJ1-3, with 7 bases matching TRBD1. Germline V gene sequence: CDR1 SGHTA, CDR2 FQGNSA. With V trimmed by 2 bases and J by 2 bases, 3 bases remained unmatched. The CDR3 consists of 15 residues. CDR3 region: CASSLSGTAGNTIYF. The CDR3 coding sequence is TGTGCCAGCAGCTTATCTGGGACAGCTGGAAACACCATATATTTT.

The V call is TRBV9, the J call TRBJ2-1; D perhaps matches TRBD1 (6 bases). Germline loops: CDR1 SGDLS, CDR2 YYNGEE. This CDR3 is built from 13 residues. V was clipped by 10 bases and J by 6 bases, with 17 bases between them. The CDR3 loop is CAGSAGAFNEQFF. As DNA, the CDR3 is TGTGCCGGATCGGCAGGGGCCTTCAATGAGCAGTTCTTC.